What follows are 18 T cell receptor beta chains derived from one specimen sequenced in a study of OX40 agonist ivuxolimab in advanced cancers. The table came from immunoSEQ multiplex PCR; TCRdb's copy has only in-frame clones and leaves some out. The sample includes about 68,000 clones, roughly 88% of them seen just once. The input for sequencing was CD4+ or CD8+ T cells sorted from blood, taken in a trial of the OX40 agonist ivuxolimab. The origin of the receptors is an adult with an advanced solid tumor such as melanoma, head and neck, liver or kidney cancer.

V gene TRBV19 combines with J gene TRBJ2-7; TRBD1 aligns across 9 bases. V lost 4 bases, J lost 1 base, and 8 bases stayed unmatched. Germline V gene data show CDR1 as LNHDA and CDR2 as SQIVND (reference sequence). The CDR3 length is 16 residues. This chain's CDR3 is CASSRSDRGTSYEQYF. In DNA form, the CDR3 reads TGTGCCAGTAGTAGGAGCGACAGGGGGACTTCCTACGAGCAGTACTTC. Full variable domain (missing parts from reference TRBV19 and TRBJ2-7): DGGITQSPKYLFRKEGQNVTLSCEQNLNHDAMYWYRQDPGQGLRLIYYSQIVNDFQKGDIAEGYSVSREKKESFPLTVTSAQKNPTAFYLCASSRSDRGTSYEQYFGPGTRLTVT.

This clone was seen once. The chain uses TRBV7-2 and TRBJ2-7; D possibly uses TRBD1 or TRBD2 (5 bases each). The CDR3 is 14 amino acids. Per the germline V gene, CDR1 is SGHTA and CDR2 is FQGNSA. The ends were cut back, 1 base at V and 4 bases at J, with 11 bases in the middle. The CDR3 protein is CASSLVGTEYEQYF. The CDR3 region has the DNA TGTGCCAGCAGCTTAGTTGGGACGGAGTACGAGCAGTACTTC.

The chain employs TRBV7-8 and TRBJ2-1, with 9 positions matching TRBD2. J was trimmed by 4 bases and V by 5 bases; bases with no gene match: 9. Germline V lookup: CDR1 SGHVS, CDR2 FQNEAQ. The CDR3 consists of 16 residues. CDR3 in amino acids: CASSTQGTSSYNEQFF. CDR3 coding DNA: TGTGCCAGCAGCACCCAGGGGACTAGCAGTTACAATGAGCAGTTCTTC.

This chain joins TRBV7-2 and TRBJ2-7, with D perhaps matching TRBD1 (5 bases). Trimming stripped 1 base from V and 3 bases from J, with 10 bases between. Germline V gene data show CDR1 as SGHTA and CDR2 as FQGNSA. CDR3 length: 14 amino acids. The CDR3 DNA sequence: TGTGCCAGCAGCTTAGGGCAGGGTAACTACGAGCAGTACTTC. Translation: CASSLGQGNYEQYF.

This clone was counted a single time. CDR3 sequence: CASSTLSGSSYNEQFF. The CDR3 nucleotides read TGTGCCAGCAGCACCCTTAGCGGTAGCTCCTACAATGAGCAGTTCTTC. This sequence joins TRBV9 and TRBJ2-1, with D possibly matching TRBD2 (6 bases). V gave up 4 bases and J gave up 0 bases, with 14 bases separating them. The germline V gene has CDR1 SGDLS and CDR2 YYNGEE. This CDR3 comprises 16 residues.

This rearrangement joins TRBV6-5 to TRBJ1-1; possibly TRBD1 for D (6 bases). Germline-derived CDR1 and CDR2 are MNHEY and SVGAGI. Deletions cut 7 bases from V and 4 bases from J, with 16 bases between. CDR3 length equals 14 residues. CDR3 nucleotide sequence: TGTGCCAGCACCAATGGACAGTGGGGCACTGAAGCTTTCTTT. Its translation is CASTNGQWGTEAFF.

The genes are TRBV6-4 and TRBJ2-6; 11 positions match TRBD1. The CDR3 runs 18 residues. The germline gives CDR1 MRHNA, CDR2 SNTAGT. Trimming removed 3 bases from V and 3 bases from J; junction bases left unmatched: 7. CDR3 sequence (DNA): TGTGCCAGCAGTGAGGGTGGACAGGGGGCGCTTGGGGCCAACGTCCTGACTTTC. Amino acids: CASSEGGQGALGANVLTF.

The chain has TRBV5-1 and TRBJ2-7; 7 bases match TRBD1. Germline V gene sequence: CDR1 SGHRS, CDR2 YFSETQ. The CDR3 consists of 15 residues. V lost 4 bases and J lost 0; bases outside the gene matches: 7. CDR3 coding DNA: TGCGCCAGCAGCACTAGACAGGGATCCTCCTACGAGCAGTACTTC. Its protein product is CASSTRQGSSYEQYF.

The rearrangement joins TRBV19 to TRBJ1-5, with D hard to call. The CDR3 loop spans 14 amino acids. CDR1 and CDR2 from the germline V gene are LNHDA and SQIVND (reference sequence). V gave up 6 bases and J gave up 2 bases, with 11 bases separating them. The CDR3 DNA is TGTGCCAGTAGCAAGAAGCTAGGCAATCAGCCCCAGCATTTT. Translation: CASSKKLGNQPQHF.

The rearrangement uses TRBV7-2 and TRBJ2-2; possibly TRBD1 for D (6 bases). The CDR3 runs to 15 residues. V lost 3 bases and J lost 1, with 9 bases in between. Germline CDR1 reads SGHTA; CDR2 reads FQGNSA. The CDR3 loop is CASSLGAQNTGELFF. The CDR3 bases are TGTGCCAGCAGCTTGGGGGCTCAGAACACCGGGGAGCTGTTTTTT.

The V call is TRBV18, the J call TRBJ1-1; D is perhaps TRBD1 (6 bases). The length of the CDR3 is 14 residues. Deletions cut 3 bases from V and 3 bases from J, with 11 bases between. Germline assignment: CDR1 KGHSH and CDR2 LQKENI. As DNA, the CDR3 is TGTGCCAGCTCACCGTTTCCAGGGGACACTGAAGCTTTCTTT. Its translation: CASSPFPGDTEAFF.

The chain couples TRBV6-5 to TRBJ1-1; possible D gene TRBD1, 6 bases. CDR1 and CDR2 (germline): MNHEY, SVGAGI. The CDR3 extends over 13 amino acids. With 2 bases removed from V and 5 bases from J, the gap between germline ends came to 9 bases. CDR3 residues: CASSYIRGTEAFF. As DNA, the CDR3 is TGTGCCAGCAGTTACATCAGGGGTACTGAAGCTTTCTTT.

This clone was recorded only once. The chain recombines TRBV30 with TRBJ2-7; a possible D gene is TRBD2 (6 bases). V lost 2 bases and J lost 6, with 8 bases in between. Germline V lookup: CDR1 GTSNPN, CDR2 SVGIG (reference sequence). The CDR3 extends over 11 amino acids. The CDR3 DNA follows: TGTGCCTGGAGTAGGAGGGGCGAGCAGTACTTC. Translated, it gives CAWSRRGEQYF.

This chain connects TRBV28 to TRBJ2-7; possibly TRBD1 or TRBD2 for D (5 bases each). This CDR3 region has 13 residues. Per the germline V gene, CDR1 is MDHEN and CDR2 is SYDVKM. Trimming pared 7 bases from V and 6 bases from J, leaving 16 bases between. The CDR3 bases are TGTGCCAGCAACATTCCCGGGGCAGGCGAGCAGTACTTC. It translates to CASNIPGAGEQYF.

V and J are TRBV18 and TRBJ2-5; D unresolved. The ends were cut back, 2 bases at V and 5 bases at J, with 9 bases in the middle. Germline V gives CDR1 KGHSH, CDR2 LQKENI. The CDR3 is 13 residues long. The CDR3 here is CASSPAVPETQYF. The CDR3, as DNA: TGTGCCAGCTCACCAGCTGTCCCGGAGACCCAGTACTTC. The whole variable domain, filled in from reference TRBV18 and TRBJ2-5, reads NAGVMQNPRHLVRRRGQEARLRCSPMKGHSHVYWYRQLPEEGLKFMVYLQKENIIDESGMPKERFSAEFPKEGPSILRIQQVVRGDSAAYFCASSPAVPETQYFGPGTRLLVL.

V usage is TRBV7-3 and J usage is TRBJ1-2, with D uncertain. CDR1 SGHTA and CDR2 FQGTGA come from the germline V gene. The V end lost 1 base, the J end lost 7 bases, and 7 bases lay between the germline ends. The CDR3 extends over 12 amino acids. This CDR3 is CASSLRGIGYTF. CDR3 nucleotides: TGTGCCAGCAGCTTAAGGGGAATTGGCTACACCTTC. The full variable domain, with the rest looked up from reference TRBV7-3 and TRBJ1-2, is GAGVSQTPSNKVTEKGKYVELRCDPISGHTALYWYRQSLGQGPEFLIYFQGTGAADDSGLPNDRFFAVRPEGSVSTLKIQRTERGDSAVYLCASSLRGIGYTFGSGTRLTVV.

V and J are TRBV2 and TRBJ1-1, with 7 bases matching TRBD1. CDR3 size: 13 residues. Per the germline V gene, CDR1 is SNHLY and CDR2 is FYNNEI. The V gene end was trimmed by 10 bases and the J gene end by 5 bases; junction bases not matched to a gene: 10. The CDR3 DNA is TGTGCCACGTCGACAGGGTGGAGTACTGAAGCTTTCTTT. Its protein product is CATSTGWSTEAFF.

The chain links TRBV19 to TRBJ1-5; 7 bases map to TRBD1. CDR1 is LNHDA, CDR2 SQIVND, per germline (reference sequence). V shed 6 bases, J shed 10 bases, and the junction held 12 bases outside the gene matches. This CDR3 is built from 14 residues. CDR3 coding DNA: TGTGCCAGTAGAGGGACAGAGGGAGGAACTCCCCAGCATTTT. Its protein is CASRGTEGGTPQHF.